This T cell receptor (beta chain) came from a study of beta chain features in type 1 diabetes. Study-wide background: Cell yields, gender and age were similar in healthy donors and patients. All samples yielded about 100 million examined sorted cells.

This clone was observed a handful of times. Antigen: not known. It was one heparinised blood draw, averaging around 110 mL, that each donor gave. The CDR3 contains 14 residues. The germline V gene encodes CDR1 SGHTA and CDR2 FQGNSA. V was pared by 2 bases and J by 3 bases, with 7 bases between. Sequencing targeted expressed TCRB transcripts, as all isolated RNA had been reverse transcribed. Regulatory, naive and central memory T cell samples averaged about 3.57 million reads. Only in-frame clones appear in the TCRdb table, and some are missing; sequencing was by immunoSEQ multiplex PCR. Of some 350,000 clones listed, about 13% are singletons. Whole-study findings and limits: Within each of all four CD4+ subsets, Type 1 diabetes patients had TCRB CDR3s that were moderately but significantly shorter.

Specimen: naive CD4+ T cells from blood. The chain links TRBV7-2 to TRBJ2-2; a weak D match, TRBD1 (5 bases). This clonotype was obtained from a woman between 18 and 29 years old with type 1 diabetes. The CDR3 DNA reads as TGTGCCAGCAGCTTAACCAGGGACACCGGGGAGCTGTTTTTT. Translated, it gives CASSLTRDTGELFF. The whole variable domain, filled in from reference TRBV7-2 and TRBJ2-2, reads GAGVSQSPSNKVTEKGKDVELRCDPISGHTALYWYRQSLGQGLEFLIYFQGNSAPDKSGLPSDRFSAERTGGSVSTLTIQRTQQEDSAVYLCASSLTRDTGELFFGEGSRLTVL.